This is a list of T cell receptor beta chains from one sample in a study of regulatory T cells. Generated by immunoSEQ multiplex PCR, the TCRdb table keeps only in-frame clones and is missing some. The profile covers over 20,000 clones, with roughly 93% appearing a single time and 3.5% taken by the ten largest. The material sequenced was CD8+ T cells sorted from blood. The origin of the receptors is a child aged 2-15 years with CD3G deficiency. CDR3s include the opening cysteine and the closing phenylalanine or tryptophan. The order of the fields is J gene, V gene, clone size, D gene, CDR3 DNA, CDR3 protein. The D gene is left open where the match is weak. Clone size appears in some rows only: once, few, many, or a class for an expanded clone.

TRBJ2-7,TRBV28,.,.,TGTGCCAGCAGTTTGAAGGCAGGGACCTACGAGCAGTACTTC,CASSLKAGTYEQYF
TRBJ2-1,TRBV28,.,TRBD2,TGTGCCAGCAGTTTAGCGGGAGTGGTTGTTGAGCAGTTCTTC,CASSLAGVVVEQFF
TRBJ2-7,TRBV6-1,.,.,TGTGCCAGCAGTGAACTGGACACCTTCTACGAGCAGTACTTC,CASSELDTFYEQYF
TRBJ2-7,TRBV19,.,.,TGTGCCAGTAGTATCAATTTCGGACAGTCCTACGAGCAGTACTTC,CASSINFGQSYEQYF
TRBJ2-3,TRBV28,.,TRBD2,TGTGCCAGCAGTTTCCAGCGGGAGAAGCCAGATACGCAGTATTTT,CASSFQREKPDTQYF
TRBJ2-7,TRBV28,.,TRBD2,TGTGCCAGCAGTCTCACACATACTAGCGGGAGTTTTCCCCAGTACTTC,CASSLTHTSGSFPQYF
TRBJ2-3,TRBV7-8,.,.,TGTGCCAGCAGCTTACTCTCGGGGTCGGGAGATACGCAGTATTTT,CASSLLSGSGDTQYF
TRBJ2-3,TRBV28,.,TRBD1,TGTGCCAGCAGCCACGACAGGGTGGATACGCAGTATTTT,CASSHDRVDTQYF
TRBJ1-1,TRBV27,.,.,TGTGCCAGCAGCTTGAGCAGTTCGTCTTTAACTGAAGCTTTCTTT,CASSLSSSSLTEAFF
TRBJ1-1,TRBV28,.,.,TGTGCCAGCAGTTTCGATGTGGGGGGCCCCTCTGGTATTGAAGCTTTCTTT,CASSFDVGGPSGIEAFF
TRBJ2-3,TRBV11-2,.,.,TGTGCCAGCAGCTTCATAGGCACAGATACGCAGTATTTT,CASSFIGTDTQYF
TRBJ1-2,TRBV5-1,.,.,TGCGCCAGCAGCCCACCGGGCTCCCACTATGGCTACACCTTC,CASSPPGSHYGYTF
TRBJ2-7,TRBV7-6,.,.,TGTGCCAGCAGCTACGGAGAGTCCTACGAGCAGTACTTC,CASSYGESYEQYF
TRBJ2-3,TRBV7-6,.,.,TGTGCCAGCAGCTTGGAATCCACAGATACGCAGTATTTT,CASSLESTDTQYF
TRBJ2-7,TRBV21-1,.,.,TGTGCCAGCAGCAAAGGCCGGGACTCCTACGAGCAGTACTTC,CASSKGRDSYEQYF
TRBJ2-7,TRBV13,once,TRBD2,TGTGCCAGCAGCTTATCACTAGCGGGAGCCAACGAGCAGTACTTC,CASSLSLAGANEQYF
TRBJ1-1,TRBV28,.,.,TGTGCCAGCAGTTTAATGCCCGGGTCCCATATTAAGGAAGCTTTCTTT,CASSLMPGSHIKEAFF
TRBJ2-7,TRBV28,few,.,TGTGCCAGCAGTCTGGTGGGGTCTAGCTACGAGCAGTACTTC,CASSLVGSSYEQYF
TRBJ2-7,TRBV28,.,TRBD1,TGTGCCAGCAGTTCCCCGACAGGGGGTCGATCCTACGAGCAGTACTTC,CASSSPTGGRSYEQYF
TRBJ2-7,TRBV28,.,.,TGTGCCAGCAGTTTATCTGGACAGACCCTAGAGCAGTACTTC,CASSLSGQTLEQYF
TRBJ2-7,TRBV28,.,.,TGTGCCAGCTCCACGGGCTACGAGCAGTACTTC,CASSTGYEQYF
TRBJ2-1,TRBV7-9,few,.,TGTGCCAGCAGCCAAGGGGCAGAGCAGTTCTTC,CASSQGAEQFF
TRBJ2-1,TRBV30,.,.,TGTGCCTGGAGTTACGGCTCCTACAATGAGCAGTTCTTC,CAWSYGSYNEQFF
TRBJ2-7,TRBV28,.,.,TGTGCCAGCAGTTCCCCCTTGGCGGGAACCTACGAGCAGTACTTC,CASSSPLAGTYEQYF
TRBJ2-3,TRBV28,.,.,TGTGCCAGCAGTTTATGGGGAAGAAGCACAGATACGCAGTATTTT,CASSLWGRSTDTQYF